The present T cell receptor beta chain was sequenced within a study of T-cell reconstitution after alpha-beta-depleted transplantation in children. Study results and limitations: T-cell counts and diversity at one year following transplant were attributed mainly to newly produced T cells.

This clonotype was picked up a small number of times. Its antigen is undetermined. A read error may produce the germline difference seen at one junction end. The V gene's germline CDR1 is DFQATT and CDR2 SNEGSKA (reference sequence). The CDR3 length is 13 residues. A TCRbeta library incorporating unique molecular identifiers was prepared. TCRdb reanalysed the PCR reads using MiXCR and keeps one entry per CDR3 protein. The table shows around 210,000 distinct CDR3 sequences, with approximately 7% occurring only once. The sequence derives from a boy aged 2-15 years with acute lymphoblastic leukemia, due to receive a stem cell transplant. J is TRBJ2-7 and V is TRBV20-1, with 8 bases identical to TRBD2. Sequencing was performed on PBMCs, taken before TCRalphabeta/CD19-depleted stem cell transplant. In DNA form, the CDR3 reads TGCAGTGTTAGAGGGACTAGTCCCTACGAGCAGTACTTC. This translates into CSVRGTSPYEQYF.